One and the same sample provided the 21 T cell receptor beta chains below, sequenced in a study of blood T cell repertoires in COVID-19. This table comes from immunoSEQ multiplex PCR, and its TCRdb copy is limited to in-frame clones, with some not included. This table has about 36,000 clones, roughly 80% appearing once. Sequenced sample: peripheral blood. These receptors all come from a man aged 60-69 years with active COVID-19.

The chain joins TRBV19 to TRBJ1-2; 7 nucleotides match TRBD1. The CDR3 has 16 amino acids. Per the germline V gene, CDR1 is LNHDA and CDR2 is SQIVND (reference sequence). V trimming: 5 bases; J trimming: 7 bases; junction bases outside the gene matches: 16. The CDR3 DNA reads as TGTGCCAGTAGTCCCGGGGCAGACAGGGTCGGGTTTGGCTACACCTTC. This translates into CASSPGADRVGFGYTF.

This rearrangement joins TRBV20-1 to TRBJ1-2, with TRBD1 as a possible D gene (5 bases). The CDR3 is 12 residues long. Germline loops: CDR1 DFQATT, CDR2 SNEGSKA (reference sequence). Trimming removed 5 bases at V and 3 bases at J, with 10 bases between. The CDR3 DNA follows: TGCAGTGCTCGTGGGGGGGACTATGGCTACACCTTC. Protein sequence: CSARGGDYGYTF.

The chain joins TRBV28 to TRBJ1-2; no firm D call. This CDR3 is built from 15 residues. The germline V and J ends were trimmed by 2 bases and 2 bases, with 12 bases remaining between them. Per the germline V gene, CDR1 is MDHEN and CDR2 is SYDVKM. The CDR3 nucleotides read TGTGCCAGCAGTTTAACGGGAGGAACAAACTATGGCTACACCTTC. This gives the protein CASSLTGGTNYGYTF.

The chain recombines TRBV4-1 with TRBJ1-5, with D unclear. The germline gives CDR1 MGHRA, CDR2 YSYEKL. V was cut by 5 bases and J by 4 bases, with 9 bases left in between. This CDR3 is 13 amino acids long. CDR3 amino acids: CASSVADNQPQHF. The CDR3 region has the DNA TGCGCCAGCAGCGTAGCCGATAATCAGCCCCAGCATTTT.

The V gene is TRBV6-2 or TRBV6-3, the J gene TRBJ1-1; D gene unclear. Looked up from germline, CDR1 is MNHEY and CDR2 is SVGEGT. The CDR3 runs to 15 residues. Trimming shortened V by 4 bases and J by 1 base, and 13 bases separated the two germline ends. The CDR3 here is CASSLSGPSNTEAFF. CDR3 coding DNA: TGTGCCAGCAGTTTGAGCGGCCCTTCGAACACTGAAGCTTTCTTT.

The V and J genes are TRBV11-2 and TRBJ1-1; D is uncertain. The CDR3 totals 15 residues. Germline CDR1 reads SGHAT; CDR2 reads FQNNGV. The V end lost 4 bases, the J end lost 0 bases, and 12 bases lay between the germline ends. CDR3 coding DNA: TGTGCCAGCAGCTGGTGGCGGCAAGTGAACACTGAAGCTTTCTTT. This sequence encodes CASSWWRQVNTEAFF.

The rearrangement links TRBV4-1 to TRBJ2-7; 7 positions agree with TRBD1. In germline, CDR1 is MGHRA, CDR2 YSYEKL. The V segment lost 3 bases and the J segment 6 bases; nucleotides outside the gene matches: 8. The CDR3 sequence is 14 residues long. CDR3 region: CASSHGTAAGEQYF. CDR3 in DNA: TGCGCCAGCAGCCACGGGACAGCGGCCGGCGAGCAGTACTTC.

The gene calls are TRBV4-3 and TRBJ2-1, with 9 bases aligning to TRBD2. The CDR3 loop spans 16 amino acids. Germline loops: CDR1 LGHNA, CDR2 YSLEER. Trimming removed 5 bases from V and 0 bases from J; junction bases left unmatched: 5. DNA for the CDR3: TGCGCCAGCAGCAGGGTTAGCGGGAGCTCCTACAATGAGCAGTTCTTC. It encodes CASSRVSGSSYNEQFF.

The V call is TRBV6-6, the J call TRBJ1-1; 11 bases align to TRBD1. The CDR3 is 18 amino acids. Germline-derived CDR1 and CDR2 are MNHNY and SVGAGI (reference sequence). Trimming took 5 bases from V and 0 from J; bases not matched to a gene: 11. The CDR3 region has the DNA TGTGCCAGCAGTCGCTTAGGGACAGGGGGTTTTGTGAACACTGAAGCTTTCTTT. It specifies CASSRLGTGGFVNTEAFF.

CDR3 nucleotide sequence: TGTGCCAGCAGGGAGACAGGCTCCAAGGGTGGCTACACCTTC. Residues: CASRETGSKGGYTF. The rearrangement joins TRBV6-5 to TRBJ1-2, with a weak D call TRBD1 (6 bases). Trimming stripped 6 bases from V and 7 bases from J, with 18 bases between. The CDR3 covers 14 residues. Germline V CDR1 and CDR2: MNHEY, SVGAGI.

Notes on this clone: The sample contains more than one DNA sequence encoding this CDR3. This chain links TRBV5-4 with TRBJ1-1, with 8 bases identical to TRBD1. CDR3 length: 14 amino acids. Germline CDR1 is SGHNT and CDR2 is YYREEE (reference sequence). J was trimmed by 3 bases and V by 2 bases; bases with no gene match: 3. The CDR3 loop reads CASSFDRGYTEAFF. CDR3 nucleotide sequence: TGTGCCAGCAGCTTTGACAGGGGTTACACTGAAGCTTTCTTT.

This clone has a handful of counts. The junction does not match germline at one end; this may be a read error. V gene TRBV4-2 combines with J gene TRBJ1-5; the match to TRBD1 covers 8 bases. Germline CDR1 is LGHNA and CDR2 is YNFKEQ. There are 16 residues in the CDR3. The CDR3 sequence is CASSQGLAGGNQPQHF. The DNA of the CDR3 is TGTGCCAGCAGCCAAGGTCTGGCAGGGGGCAACCAGCCCCAGCATTTT.

The CDR3 region is CASPRGRNIQYF. Here the CDR3 DNA reads TGTGCCAGCCCAAGGGGAAGGAACATTCAGTACTTC. The chain is built from TRBV6-4 and TRBJ2-4, with D possibly being TRBD1 (5 bases). Germline CDR1 and CDR2: MRHNA and SNTAGT. CDR3 size: 12 residues. The V and J ends lost 8 bases and 7 bases respectively, with 12 bases between them.

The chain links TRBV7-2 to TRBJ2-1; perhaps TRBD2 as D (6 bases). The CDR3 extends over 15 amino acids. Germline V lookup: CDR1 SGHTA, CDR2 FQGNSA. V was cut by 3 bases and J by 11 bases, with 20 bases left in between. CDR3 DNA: TGTGCCAGCAGCTTGGGGGGAGGCGCCCCCAGTAAGCAGTTCTTC. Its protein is CASSLGGGAPSKQFF.

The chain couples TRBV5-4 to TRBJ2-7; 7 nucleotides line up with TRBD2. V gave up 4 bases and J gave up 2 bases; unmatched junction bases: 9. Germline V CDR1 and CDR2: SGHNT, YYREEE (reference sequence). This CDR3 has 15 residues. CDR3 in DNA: TGTGCCAGCAGCCCTGGGACTACCCCAACCTACGAGCAGTACTTC. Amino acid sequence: CASSPGTTPTYEQYF.

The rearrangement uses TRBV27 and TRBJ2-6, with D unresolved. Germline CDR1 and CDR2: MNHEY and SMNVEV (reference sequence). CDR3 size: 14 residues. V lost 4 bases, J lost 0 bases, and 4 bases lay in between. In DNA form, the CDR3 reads TGTGCCAGCAGTTCCCTCTCTGGGGCCAACGTCCTGACTTTC. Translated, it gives CASSSLSGANVLTF. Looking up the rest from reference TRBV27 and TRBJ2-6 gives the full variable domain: EAQVTQNPRYLITVTGKKLTVTCSQNMNHEYMSWYRQDPGLGLRQIYYSMNVEVTDKGDVPEGYKVSRKEKRNFPLILESPSPNQTSLYFCASSSLSGANVLTFGAGSRLTVL.

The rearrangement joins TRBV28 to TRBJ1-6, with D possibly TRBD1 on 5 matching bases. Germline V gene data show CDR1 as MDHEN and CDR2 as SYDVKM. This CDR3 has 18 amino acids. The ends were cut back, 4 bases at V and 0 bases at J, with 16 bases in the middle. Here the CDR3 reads CASSSPAGRSSYNSPLHF. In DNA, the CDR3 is TGTGCCAGCAGTTCTCCAGCGGGGCGGAGCTCCTATAATTCACCCCTCCACTTT.

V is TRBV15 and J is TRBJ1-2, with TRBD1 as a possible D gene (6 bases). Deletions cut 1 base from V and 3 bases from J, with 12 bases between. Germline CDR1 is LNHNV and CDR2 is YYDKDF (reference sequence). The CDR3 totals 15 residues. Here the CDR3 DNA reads TGTGCCACCAGCAGAGGGCAGGGGCAGGACTATGGCTACACCTTC. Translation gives CATSRGQGQDYGYTF.

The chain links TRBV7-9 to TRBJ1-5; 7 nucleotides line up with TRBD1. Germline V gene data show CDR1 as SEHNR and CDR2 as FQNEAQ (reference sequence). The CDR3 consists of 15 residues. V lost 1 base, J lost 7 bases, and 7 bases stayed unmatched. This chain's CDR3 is CASSLERQGVQPQHF. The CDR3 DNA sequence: TGTGCCAGCAGCTTAGAGCGCCAGGGGGTGCAGCCCCAGCATTTT.

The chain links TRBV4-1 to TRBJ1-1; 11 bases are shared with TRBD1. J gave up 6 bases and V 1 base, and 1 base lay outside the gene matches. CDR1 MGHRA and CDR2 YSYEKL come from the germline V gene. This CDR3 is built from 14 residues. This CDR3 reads CASSQGDRGSEAFF. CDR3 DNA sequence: TGCGCCAGCAGCCAAGGGGACAGGGGGTCTGAAGCTTTCTTT.

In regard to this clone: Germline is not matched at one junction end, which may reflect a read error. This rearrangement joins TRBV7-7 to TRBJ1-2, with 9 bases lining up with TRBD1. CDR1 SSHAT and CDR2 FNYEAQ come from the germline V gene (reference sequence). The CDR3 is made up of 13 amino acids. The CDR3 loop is CASSPLQGAGYTF. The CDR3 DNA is TGTGCTAGCAGCCCGCTACAGGGGGCTGGCTACACCTTC. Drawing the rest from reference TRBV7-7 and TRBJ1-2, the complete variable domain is GAGVSQSPRYKVTKRGQDVTLRCDPISSHATLYWYQQALGQGPEFLTYFNYEAQPDKSGLPSDRFSAERPEGSISTLTIQRTEQRDSAMYRCASSPLQGAGYTFGSGTRLTVV.